Given below is one T cell receptor beta chain in context. The target of this receptor is not known. The sample holds no much larger clone one base away, and base qualities are not on file. Explained via the paper, the time point label denotes: 4 weeks on oral tofacitinib. The intended sense of this specimen's treatment or condition label: oral pan-JAK inhibitor, 5-10 mg twice daily. Lesional scalp punch biopsies and peripheral blood were obtained from alopecia areata patients. PBMCs were isolated by density centrifugation and stained for CD3, CD4 and CD8, after which CD4+ and CD8+ T cells were sorted on a FACSAria. This specimen belongs to a study of CD8+ T cells in alopecia areata (dated by TCRdb to the late 2010s). Some background on the complete study: The treated patients, all with moderate-to-severe alopecia areata, were enrolled in an open-label pilot trial of oral tofacitinib given at 5 to 10 mg twice daily. Patients received tofacitinib for 6 to 18 months and were then followed off drug for 6 months to check for delayed response and recurrence. In treated patients, disease severity was measured using the SALT score, which gives the percentage of scalp surface area affected. To study T cell clonal expansion in alopecia areata, the researchers applied high-throughput TCRbeta sequencing to both the C3H/HeJ mouse model and human patients. On the human side, TCRbeta sequencing was run on scalp tissue and on sorted CD4+ and CD8+ peripheral blood T cells from healthy controls and from alopecia areata patients with either patchy or totalis/universalis disease. Biopsies were taken from tofacitinib-treated patients at baseline and at 4 and 24 weeks of treatment, and a later scalp biopsy was taken in several of the tofacitinib-treated patients. Scalp clonality was compared across normal scalp (n=4), patchy alopecia areata scalp (n=8), and alopecia totalis/universalis scalp (n=8). RNA was extracted with the PAXgene miRNA kit for fixed scalp, the miRNeasy kit for PBMCs, and the RNeasy kit for mouse skin. immunoSEQ multiplex PCR using 35 Vbeta forward primers and 13 Jbeta reverse primers was used to amplify TCRbeta CDR3 regions. Results and caveats for the whole study, not just this receptor: Higher clonality and more expanded CD8+ clones were observed in lesional scalp than in normal scalp, particularly in alopecia totalis/universalis, a finding suggestive of antigenic drive. Many expanded lesional clones were found to persist in scalp and blood during tofacitinib treatment, and relapse after treatment cessation may be partly explained by this persistence. Compared with mice, TCR sequences shared between patients were less clear, possibly partly because of HLA diversity across the patient population. The treated cohort was small, with a single nonresponder, so links between baseline CD8+ expansion and response need larger studies. Resident alphabeta T cells in normal human skin are also sequenced, complicating scalp TCR repertoire analysis, unlike mouse skin dominated by gammadelta T cells. Scalp clonality and the number of expanded CD8+ clones among the top 100 scalp clones were significantly decreased by tofacitinib.

From its cysteine to its phenylalanine, the CDR3 spans 12 amino acids. The only DNA kept is the CDR3, 36 bases in frame from the first base. Trimming removed 1 base from V and 3 bases from J, leaving 2 bases between the germline ends. Sequences SGHDT (CDR1) and YYEEEE (CDR2) are obtained from the germline V gene. The library was built by means of the immunoSEQ multiplex PCR assay. To provide template for TCR sequencing, every sample had RNA extracted and reverse transcribed into cDNA. First-strand cDNA was synthesized with SuperScript III using a 2:1 mix of oligo-dT and random hexamers. Amplification bias was assessed with a synthetic immune receptor repertoire, and residual bias was removed computationally. From the authors' description of their analysis: After raw reads were preprocessed to remove errors, the CDR3 was defined following IMGT conventions as running from the conserved cysteine to phenylalanine. Clonality was computed as 1 minus the Shannon entropy, with the entropy normalized by log2 of the number of productive unique TCRs. Scalp TCRbeta sequences were cross-referenced with sorted blood CD4 and CD8 repertoires so that the CD4 or CD8 identity of scalp clones could be inferred. TCRdb stores this immuneACCESS table with in-frame sequences only. Part of the clones is absent; in the studies checked, under half of the shortfall reflects unresolved V genes, and no reason is known for the rest. V and J calls and clone size follow that table, whereas D and trimming were derived from the DNA. The sample yields around 200,000 clones; less than 65% were counted once. About 4% of the sample comes from the top ten.

The rearranged chain carries TRBV5-6 and TRBJ1-5; the D gene is unclear. This clonotype was sampled from a human donor with alopecia areata. The specimen was CD4+ T cells sorted from blood, collected at week 4, from a patient treated with tofacitinib. The nucleotide sequence reads as follows: TGTGCCAGCAGCTTGTCCAATCAGCCCCAGCATTTT. Its product reads: CASSLSNQPQHF.